This TCR beta chain was sequenced during a study of cytomegalovirus exposure and HLA in healthy donors. Whole-study findings and limits: Reports credit the classifier with highly specific, highly sensitive diagnosis of cytomegalovirus status. The study designated about 160 TCR beta chains cytomegalovirus-associated. According to a subsequent analysis, TCR clusters identified in the first cohort showed a tendency to co-occur across the 100 to 150 validation repertoires. In vitro testing confirmed three CMV-associated chains as specific for CMV antigens.

Some clones are missing from TCRdb's copy, which holds only in-frame ones; the method was immunoSEQ multiplex PCR. The sample contains under 85,000 clones, over 85% of which appear only once. This CDR3 contains 16 residues. Germline CDR1 is LNHNV and CDR2 is YYDKDF (reference sequence). V dropped 0 bases and J dropped 2; count of bases not matched to a gene: 5. Comments on this clone: As yet, its antigen is unknown.

Sequencing used PBMCs. The V call is TRBV15, the J call TRBJ2-5, with 8 bases that match TRBD2. The source of this sequence is a woman younger than 35 in good health and CMV-seronegative. In DNA, the CDR3 is TGTGCCACCAGCAGAGATCGTCGGGGGGGGCAAGAGACCCAGTACTTC. This codes for CATSRDRRGGQETQYF.